Below, 28 T cell receptor beta chains from the same sample are listed, as sequenced in a study of T cell responses to AZD1222 COVID-19 vaccine. Generated by immunoSEQ multiplex PCR, the TCRdb table keeps only in-frame clones and is missing some. Among 150,000 or so clones listed, around 92% were seen once. Here the sequenced sample was peripheral blood, taken 28 days after the second AZD1222 dose. All receptors come from an adult who received the AZD1222 COVID-19 vaccine.

V is TRBV5-5 and J is TRBJ1-1, with D tentatively TRBD1 (6 bases). Trimming took off 4 bases at V and 1 base at J, with 11 bases between the two ends. CDR1 and CDR2 (germline): SGHKS, YYEKEE (reference sequence). The CDR3 is 14 amino acids. The CDR3 loop is CASSIGTPNTEAFF. The CDR3 DNA sequence: TGTGCCAGCAGCATCGGGACACCGAACACTGAAGCTTTCTTT.

The chain employs TRBV24-1 and TRBJ2-7, with 10 positions matching TRBD1. CDR3 size: 16 residues. After removal of 4 bases from V and 2 bases from J, the junction contained 7 bases not matched to a gene. Germline V lookup: CDR1 KGHDR, CDR2 SFDVKD. CDR3 nucleotides: TGTGCCACCAGTGACTCTGGGACAGGGGTTCCCTACGAGCAGTACTTC. Protein: CATSDSGTGVPYEQYF.

The V and J genes are TRBV6-6 and TRBJ1-3; D gene unclear. V was cut by 3 bases and J by 0 bases, with 12 bases left in between. The CDR3 has 16 amino acids. Germline V gene sequence: CDR1 MNHNY, CDR2 SVGAGI (reference sequence). CDR3 bases: TGTGCCAGCAGTTATCCGGGCAGTCGCTCTGGAAACACCATATATTTT. Its protein product is CASSYPGSRSGNTIYF.

The chain uses TRBV7-8 and TRBJ1-5; the D gene is possibly TRBD1 (6 bases). The germline V and J ends were trimmed by 5 bases and 6 bases, with 17 bases remaining between them. CDR1 SGHVS and CDR2 FQNEAQ come from the germline V gene. The CDR3 is made up of 15 amino acids. The CDR3: CASSPRGGEGQPQHF. CDR3 sequence (DNA): TGTGCCAGCAGCCCACGGGGGGGCGAGGGTCAGCCCCAGCATTTT.

The chain uses TRBV30 and TRBJ1-6; D unresolved. Looked up from germline, CDR1 is GTSNPN and CDR2 is SVGIG (reference sequence). V gave up 4 bases and J gave up 8 bases, with 15 bases separating them. The CDR3 is 14 amino acids. The CDR3 DNA reads TGTGCCTGGACCTTGGGCCGTGGATATTCACCCCTCCACTTT. This encodes CAWTLGRGYSPLHF.

The chain uses TRBV28 and TRBJ2-1; 15 bases agree with TRBD2. Germline CDR1 reads MDHEN; CDR2 reads SYDVKM. The CDR3 is 16 residues long. V shed 7 bases and J 7 bases; nucleotides not matched to a gene: 8. CDR3 nucleotide sequence: TGTGCCAGCACCTTACCCGGGACTAGCGGGAGGAATGAGCAGTTCTTC. Its protein is CASTLPGTSGRNEQFF.

The chain employs TRBV28 and TRBJ1-4; 9 bases align to TRBD1. J gave up 8 bases and V 5 bases, and 9 bases lay outside the gene matches. From germline, CDR1 is MDHEN and CDR2 SYDVKM. The CDR3 sequence is 15 residues long. CDR3 region: CASSIGGTGREKLFF. CDR3 coding DNA: TGTGCCAGCAGTATCGGCGGGACAGGGAGGGAAAAACTGTTTTTT.

V usage is TRBV19 and J usage is TRBJ1-1, with D hard to call. Germline V gene data show CDR1 as LNHDA and CDR2 as SQIVND (reference sequence). The CDR3 spans 15 residues. The V and J ends lost 6 bases and 0 bases respectively, with 14 bases between them. The CDR3 bases are TGTGCCAGTAGGATCGGGGAGTTCATGAACACTGAAGCTTTCTTT. It translates to CASRIGEFMNTEAFF.

The chain recombines TRBV6-2 or TRBV6-3 with TRBJ2-1, with a possible D match to TRBD2 (6 bases). Germline V gives CDR1 MNHEY, CDR2 SVGEGT. This CDR3 contains 17 residues. Trimming stripped 2 bases from V and 1 base from J, with 15 bases between. CDR3 sequence: CASSYPWGGTSYNEQFF. Here the CDR3 DNA reads TGTGCCAGCAGTTACCCCTGGGGCGGGACTTCCTACAATGAGCAGTTCTTC.

The V gene is TRBV6-5, the J gene TRBJ1-4; TRBD1 is a possible D gene (5 bases). V lost 6 bases, J lost 5 bases, and 13 bases lay in between. CDR3 length: 14 residues. CDR1 is MNHEY and CDR2 is SVGAGI in the germline V gene. The CDR3 reads CASSRAGVNEKLFF. The CDR3, as DNA: TGTGCCAGCAGCCGAGCGGGGGTCAATGAAAAACTGTTTTTT.

A few counts support this clone. The J gene is TRBJ2-7, the V gene TRBV6-5, with D possibly TRBD1 on 5 matching bases. The CDR3 covers 15 residues. V was clipped by 6 bases and J by 4 bases, with 19 bases between them. Germline CDR1 is MNHEY and CDR2 is SVGAGI. For the CDR3, the DNA is TGTGCCAGCAGCCCACAAGCAGGGCGGTTATACGAGCAGTACTTC. Translation: CASSPQAGRLYEQYF.

V usage is TRBV5-4 and J usage is TRBJ2-7; 10 bases are a match to TRBD2. With 3 bases clipped from V and 6 bases from J, the junction kept 9 bases outside the gene matches. Germline V lookup: CDR1 SGHNT, CDR2 YYREEE (reference sequence). The CDR3 spans 15 residues. In nucleotides, the CDR3 is TGTGCCAGCAGCTCGGGGGCTAGCGGGAGAGGCGAGCAGTACTTC. Its translation: CASSSGASGRGEQYF.

The V call is TRBV6-1, the J call TRBJ1-1, with D possibly TRBD1 on 6 matching bases. CDR3 length: 15 amino acids. From germline, CDR1 is MNHNS and CDR2 SASEGT. The ends were cut back, 3 bases at V and 3 bases at J, with 14 bases in the middle. CDR3 bases: TGTGCCAGCAGTGAGGTCCGGACAGCAGACACTGAAGCTTTCTTT. Residues: CASSEVRTADTEAFF.

The rearrangement joins TRBV25-1 to TRBJ1-1; TRBD1 is a possible D gene (6 bases). Germline V gene data show CDR1 as MGHDK and CDR2 as SYGVNS. With 5 bases removed from V and 1 base from J, the gap between germline ends came to 8 bases. This CDR3 has 13 amino acids. CDR3 amino acids: CASSRTANTEAFF. The CDR3, as DNA: TGTGCCAGCAGTCGGACAGCGAACACTGAAGCTTTCTTT.

This chain uses TRBV5-6 with TRBJ2-6, with TRBD2 as a possible D gene (5 bases). CDR3 length: 16 residues. CDR1 SGHDT and CDR2 YYEEEE come from the germline V gene. V lost 2 bases and J 0 bases, leaving 9 bases between the germline ends. For the CDR3, the DNA is TGTGCCAGCAGCTTCGGGAAGCACTCTGGGGCCAACGTCCTGACTTTC. Residues: CASSFGKHSGANVLTF.

This chain connects TRBV9 to TRBJ2-2; D perhaps matches TRBD2 (6 bases). This CDR3 region has 15 residues. Per the germline V gene, CDR1 is SGDLS and CDR2 is YYNGEE. V was shortened by 0 bases and J by 2 bases, with 8 bases between the two germline ends. The CDR3 region is CASSVGGTNTGELFF. The CDR3 DNA is TGTGCCAGCAGCGTAGGGGGGACTAACACCGGGGAGCTGTTTTTT.

The rearrangement joins TRBV4-1 to TRBJ2-1; TRBD2 might be the D (5 bases). Germline V lookup: CDR1 MGHRA, CDR2 YSYEKL. There are 14 residues in the CDR3. Trimming took 2 bases from V and 7 from J, leaving 12 bases between them. The CDR3 sequence is CASSQRPAGNEQFF. CDR3 bases: TGCGCCAGCAGCCAAAGGCCCGCGGGTAATGAGCAGTTCTTC.

This clone was counted a few times. CDR3 DNA: TGTGCCAGCAGCTTGCAGCCAAACACCGGGGAGCTGTTTTTT. It specifies CASSLQPNTGELFF. The chain couples TRBV7-3 to TRBJ2-2; D remains ambiguous. The length of the CDR3 is 14 residues. The V and J ends lost 3 bases and 2 bases respectively, with 7 bases between them. The germline V gene has CDR1 SGHTA and CDR2 FQGTGA.

This clone was observed once. The rearrangement joins TRBV28 to TRBJ1-4; D possibly corresponds to TRBD1 (5 bases). Germline-derived CDR1 and CDR2 are MDHEN and SYDVKM. The CDR3 has 16 amino acids. V was pared by 6 bases and J by 0 bases, with 14 bases between. The CDR3 reads CASSPPGPATNEKLFF. DNA of the CDR3: TGTGCCAGCAGCCCTCCGGGGCCGGCAACTAATGAAAAACTGTTTTTT.

The chain recombines TRBV7-9 with TRBJ2-7; tentatively, D is TRBD1 (6 bases). The CDR3 runs to 16 residues. The V gene lost 5 bases and the J gene lost 0 bases, with 17 bases spanning the gap. Per germline, CDR1 SEHNR and CDR2 FQNEAQ (reference sequence). Here the CDR3 DNA reads TGTGCCAGCAGCCTGCCACAGGGTTCCCTCTCCTACGAGCAGTACTTC. This gives the protein CASSLPQGSLSYEQYF.

The rearrangement joins TRBV28 to TRBJ1-4; unclear D gene. The CDR3 is made up of 14 amino acids. Germline lookup yields CDR1 MDHEN and CDR2 SYDVKM. V was shortened by 7 bases and J by 7 bases, with 16 bases between the two germline ends. The chain's CDR3 is CASTGYSRSEKLFF. The CDR3 DNA reads TGTGCCAGCACCGGGTACTCCCGCAGTGAAAAACTGTTTTTT.

For the CDR3, the DNA is TGTGCCAGCAGCTTACTAGCGGAGGCAGATACGCAGTATTTT. Translated: CASSLLAEADTQYF. The chain links TRBV11-3 to TRBJ2-3, with TRBD2 matching over 7 bases. The CDR3 runs to 14 residues. The germline V gene encodes CDR1 SGHNT and CDR2 YENEEA. V trimming: 2 bases; J trimming: 4 bases; junction bases outside the gene matches: 3. Full variable domain (outside the CDR3, taken from reference TRBV11-3 and TRBJ2-3): EAGVVQSPRYKIIEKKQPVAFWCNPISGHNTLYWYLQNLGQGPELLIRYENEEAVDDSQLPKDRFSAERLKGVDSTLKIQPAELGDSAVYLCASSLLAEADTQYFGPGTRLTVL.

The V gene is TRBV18, the J gene TRBJ1-4; D remains unclear. The CDR3 runs 14 residues. Germline values: CDR1 KGHSH, CDR2 LQKENI. V gave up 3 bases and J gave up 8 bases, with 13 bases separating them. The CDR3 is CASSPSGVAEKLFF. CDR3 in DNA: TGTGCCAGCTCACCGTCCGGGGTAGCGGAAAAACTGTTTTTT.

The V and J genes are TRBV7-9 and TRBJ2-7, with D perhaps TRBD2 (7 bases). V lost 1 base and J 0 bases, leaving 13 bases between the germline ends. Germline CDR1 SEHNR, CDR2 FQNEAQ (reference sequence). CDR3 length equals 16 residues. Written as DNA, the CDR3 is TGTGCCAGCAGCTTAGTAAGGGAGGGGGGCTCCTACGAGCAGTACTTC. This gives the protein CASSLVREGGSYEQYF.

The chain carries TRBV7-8 and TRBJ2-7; D tentatively fits TRBD1 or TRBD2 (5 bases each). The CDR3 runs 14 residues. The germline V and J ends were trimmed by 5 bases and 3 bases, with 14 bases remaining between them. CDR1 and CDR2 (germline): SGHVS, FQNEAQ. CDR3: CASSGDGTHYEQYF. The CDR3 DNA reads TGTGCCAGCAGCGGGGACGGGACGCACTACGAGCAGTACTTC.

The chain couples TRBV7-9 to TRBJ2-1, with 9 positions matching TRBD2. The germline CDR1 and CDR2 sequences are SEHNR and FQNEAQ (reference sequence). With 2 bases clipped from V and 6 bases from J, the junction kept 8 bases outside the gene matches. The CDR3 is made up of 16 amino acids. The CDR3 loop reads CASSLFAGGRSNEQFF. Here the CDR3 DNA reads TGTGCCAGCAGCTTATTTGCGGGAGGGAGGAGCAATGAGCAGTTCTTC.

This clone was seen once. The chain has TRBV6-5 and TRBJ1-1; 8 bases fit TRBD1. This CDR3 is 14 amino acids long. V shed 7 bases, J shed 8 bases, and the junction held 12 bases outside the gene matches. Germline lookup yields CDR1 MNHEY and CDR2 SVGAGI. The DNA of the CDR3 is TGTGCCAGCAACATTAGACCCACAGGGGGAGAAGCTTTCTTT. As protein: CASNIRPTGGEAFF.

V is TRBV7-8 and J is TRBJ2-7, with D maybe TRBD1 (5 bases). The CDR3 spans 14 residues. Trimming cost V 5 bases and J 5 bases, with 16 bases left between them. In germline, CDR1 is SGHVS, CDR2 FQNEAQ. The CDR3 DNA reads TGTGCCAGCAGCGTCGGCCTGGGGCTCAACGAGCAGTACTTC. It translates to CASSVGLGLNEQYF. Full variable domain (missing parts from reference TRBV7-8 and TRBJ2-7): GAGVSQSPRYKVAKRGQDVALRCDPISGHVSLFWYQQALGQGPEFLTYFQNEAQLDKSGLPSDRFFAERPEGSVSTLKIQRTQQEDSAVYLCASSVGLGLNEQYFGPGTRLTVT.